This T cell receptor (beta chain) was sequenced during a study of tumor and adjacent non-tumor tissue in lung cancer. A modified ARM-PCR protocol with three rounds of nested PCR amplified TCRbeta. TCRdb reprocessed the multiplex PCR reads with MiXCR, giving one entry per CDR3 protein. The table includes roughly 90,000 distinct CDR3 sequences, 75% to 85% detected once. This sample's RNA came from whole unsorted tissue. The normal lung tissue was taken more than 3 cm from the tumor edge. Germline assignment: CDR1 MGHRA and CDR2 YSYEKL. Termini included, the CDR3 measures 14 amino acids. On this clonotype itself: Its antigen remains unidentified. The conserved phenylalanine or tryptophan is not found at the CDR3 terminus, so this likely reflects a read error. No DNA is shown, since the ends of the CDR3 on it are uncertain; the CDR3 is the one TCRdb lists.

Study conclusions and caveats: Top 100 clones took a larger repertoire share in normal lung.

This rearrangement joins TRBV4-1 to TRBJ1-5; the table gives TRBD1 as D, unverified against the DNA. The sequence derives from a woman aged 50 to 65 with non-small cell lung cancer. Sequencing input: distant non-tumor lung tissue. The CDR3 sequence is CASSQRDSNQPQHI.